This T cell receptor beta chain was sequenced for a study of blood T cell repertoires in COVID-19. The overall study: Acute-phase and convalescent COVID-19 samples originated in the United States, Italy and Spain. T cells, B-cell-depleted T cells, or PBMCs supplied cDNA or gDNA.

In the study's own analysis: By means of reference gene primer amplification, nucleated cell counts were estimated. Profiled with immunoSEQ multiplex PCR; TCRdb holds only in-frame clones, not every one. The V and J calls and clone size come from that table; D and trimming were worked out from the DNA. The table shows 95,000 to 110,000 clones, with 70% to 90% occurring only once. Sequences were obtained from peripheral blood. This receptor was obtained from a human donor in a cohort sampled during active COVID-19.

The CDR3 region has the DNA TGCGCCAGCAGGACGGGTCCCCCCGCCGGGGAGCTGTTTTTT. Protein: CASRTGPPAGELFF. This sequence joins TRBV5-1 and TRBJ2-2; D is undetermined. Trimming removed 5 bases at V and 6 bases at J, with 14 bases between. Germline CDR1 is SGHRS and CDR2 is YFSETQ. This CDR3 is built from 14 residues.